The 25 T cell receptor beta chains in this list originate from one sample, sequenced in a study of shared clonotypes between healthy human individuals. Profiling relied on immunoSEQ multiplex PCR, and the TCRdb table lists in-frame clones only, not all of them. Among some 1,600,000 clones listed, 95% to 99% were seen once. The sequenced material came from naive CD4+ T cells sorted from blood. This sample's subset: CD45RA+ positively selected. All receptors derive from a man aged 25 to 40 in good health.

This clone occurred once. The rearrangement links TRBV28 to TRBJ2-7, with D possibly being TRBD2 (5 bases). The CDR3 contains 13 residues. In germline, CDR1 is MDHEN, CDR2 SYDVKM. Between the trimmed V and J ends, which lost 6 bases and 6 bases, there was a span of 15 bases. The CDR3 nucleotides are TGTGCCAGCAGCCCGGGATGGGATCGCGAGCAGTACTTC. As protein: CASSPGWDREQYF.

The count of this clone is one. The CDR3 loop reads CASSQVGQWGPSGNTIYF. CDR3 DNA: TGCGCCAGCAGCCAAGTAGGCCAGTGGGGCCCCTCTGGAAACACCATATATTTT. The chain uses TRBV4-1 and TRBJ1-3, with D possibly matching TRBD1 (5 bases). There are 18 residues in the CDR3. Deletions cut 1 base from V and 0 bases from J, with 16 bases between. Germline assignment: CDR1 MGHRA and CDR2 YSYEKL.

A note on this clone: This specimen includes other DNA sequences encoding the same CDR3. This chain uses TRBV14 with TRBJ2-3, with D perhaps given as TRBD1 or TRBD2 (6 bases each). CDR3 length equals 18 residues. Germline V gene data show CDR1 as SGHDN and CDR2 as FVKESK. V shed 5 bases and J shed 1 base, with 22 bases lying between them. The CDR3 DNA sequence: TGTGCCAGCAGCAATCTCCGGGGGCGGGGTGACGGCACAGATACGCAGTATTTT. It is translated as CASSNLRGRGDGTDTQYF.

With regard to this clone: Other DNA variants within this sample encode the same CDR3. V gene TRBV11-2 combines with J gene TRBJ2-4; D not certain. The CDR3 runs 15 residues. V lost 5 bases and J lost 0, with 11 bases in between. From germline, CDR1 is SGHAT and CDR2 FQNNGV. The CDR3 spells CASSPIRLAKNIQYF. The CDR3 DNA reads TGTGCCAGCAGCCCCATCCGTTTAGCCAAAAACATTCAGTACTTC. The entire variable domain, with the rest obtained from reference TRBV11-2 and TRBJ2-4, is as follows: EAGVAQSPRYKIIEKRQSVAFWCNPISGHATLYWYQQILGQGPKLLIQFQNNGVVDDSQLPKDRFSAERLKGVDSTLKIQPAKLEDSAVYLCASSPIRLAKNIQYFGAGTRLSVL.

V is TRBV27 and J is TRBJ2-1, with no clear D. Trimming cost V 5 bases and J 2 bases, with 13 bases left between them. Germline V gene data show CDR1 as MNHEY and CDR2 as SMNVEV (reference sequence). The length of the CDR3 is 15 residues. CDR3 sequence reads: CASSLGQVAYNEQFF. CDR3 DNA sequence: TGTGCCAGCAGTCTGGGCCAAGTCGCCTACAATGAGCAGTTCTTC.

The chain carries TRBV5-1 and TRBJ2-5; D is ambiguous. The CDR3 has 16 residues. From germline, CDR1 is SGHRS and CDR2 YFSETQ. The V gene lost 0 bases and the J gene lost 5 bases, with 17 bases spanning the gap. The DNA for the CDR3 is TGCGCCAGCAGCTTGGTAATAGCTAGTTCATCCGAGACCCAGTACTTC. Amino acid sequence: CASSLVIASSSETQYF.

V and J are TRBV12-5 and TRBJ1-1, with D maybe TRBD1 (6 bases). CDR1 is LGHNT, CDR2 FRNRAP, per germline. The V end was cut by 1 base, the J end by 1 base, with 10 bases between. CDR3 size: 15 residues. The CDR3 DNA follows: TGTGCTAGTGGTTTGGAGGGGGGCTGGAACACTGAAGCTTTCTTT. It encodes CASGLEGGWNTEAFF.

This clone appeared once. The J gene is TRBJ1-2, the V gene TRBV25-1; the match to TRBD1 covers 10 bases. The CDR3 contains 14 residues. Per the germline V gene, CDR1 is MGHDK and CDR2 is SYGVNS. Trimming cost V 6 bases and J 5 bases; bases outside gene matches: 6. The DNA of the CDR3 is TGTGCCAGCAGCGACAGGGGGCGAGGGTATGGCTACACCTTC. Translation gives CASSDRGRGYGYTF.

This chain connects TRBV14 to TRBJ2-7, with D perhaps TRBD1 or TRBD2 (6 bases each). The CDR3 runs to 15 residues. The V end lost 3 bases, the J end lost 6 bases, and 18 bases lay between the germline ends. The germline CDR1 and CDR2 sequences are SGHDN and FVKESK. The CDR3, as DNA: TGTGCCAGCAGCCAGGTTGGGGGGCGCCGGGCCGAGCAGTACTTC. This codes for CASSQVGGRRAEQYF.

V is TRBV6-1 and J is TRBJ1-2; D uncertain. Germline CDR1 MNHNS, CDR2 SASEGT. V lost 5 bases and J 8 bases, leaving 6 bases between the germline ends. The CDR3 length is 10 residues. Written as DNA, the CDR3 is TGTGCCAGCAGTTACGGAGGCTACACCTTC. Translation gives CASSYGGYTF.

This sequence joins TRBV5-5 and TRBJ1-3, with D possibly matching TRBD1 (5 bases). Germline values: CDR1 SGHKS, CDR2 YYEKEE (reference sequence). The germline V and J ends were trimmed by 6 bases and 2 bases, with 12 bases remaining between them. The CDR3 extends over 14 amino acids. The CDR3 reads CASNSGGAGNTIYF. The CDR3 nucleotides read TGTGCCAGCAACTCAGGAGGGGCTGGAAACACCATATATTTT.

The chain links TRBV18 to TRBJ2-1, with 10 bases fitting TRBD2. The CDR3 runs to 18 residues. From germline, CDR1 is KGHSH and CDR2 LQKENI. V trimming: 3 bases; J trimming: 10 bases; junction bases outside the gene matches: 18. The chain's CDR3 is CASSPLALTSGIPAEQFF. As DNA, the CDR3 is TGTGCCAGCTCACCCCTAGCTCTAACTAGCGGGATCCCCGCCGAGCAGTTCTTC.

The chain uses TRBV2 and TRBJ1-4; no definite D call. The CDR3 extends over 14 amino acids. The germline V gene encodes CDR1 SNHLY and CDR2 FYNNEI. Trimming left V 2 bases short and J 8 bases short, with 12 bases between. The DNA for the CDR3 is TGTGCCAGCAGTGAAAAAACAGAACTGGAAAAACTGTTTTTT. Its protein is CASSEKTELEKLFF.

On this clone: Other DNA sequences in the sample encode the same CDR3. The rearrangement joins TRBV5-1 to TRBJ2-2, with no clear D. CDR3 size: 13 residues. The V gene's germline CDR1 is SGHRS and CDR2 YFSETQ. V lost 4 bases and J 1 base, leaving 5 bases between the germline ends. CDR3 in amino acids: CASSLRNTGELFF. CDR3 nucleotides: TGCGCCAGCAGCCTTCGGAACACCGGGGAGCTGTTTTTT. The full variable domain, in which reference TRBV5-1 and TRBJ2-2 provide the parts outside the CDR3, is KAGVTQTPRYLIKTRGQQVTLSCSPISGHRSVSWYQQTPGQGLQFLFEYFSETQRNKGNFPGRFSGRQFSNSRSEMNVSTLELGDSALYLCASSLRNTGELFFGEGSRLTVL.

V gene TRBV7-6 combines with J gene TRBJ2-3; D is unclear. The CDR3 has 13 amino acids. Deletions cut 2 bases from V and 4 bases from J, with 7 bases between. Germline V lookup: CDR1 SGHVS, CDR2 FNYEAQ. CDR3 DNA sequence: TGTGCCAGCAGCTTAACGCTGGCAGATACGCAGTATTTT. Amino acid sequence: CASSLTLADTQYF.

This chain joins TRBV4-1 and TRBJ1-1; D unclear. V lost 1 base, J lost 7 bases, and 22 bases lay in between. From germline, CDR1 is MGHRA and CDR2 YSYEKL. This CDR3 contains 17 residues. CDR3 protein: CASSQVVRPGTRGEAFF. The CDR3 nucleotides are TGCGCCAGCAGCCAAGTTGTCAGGCCCGGTACGCGCGGTGAAGCTTTCTTT.

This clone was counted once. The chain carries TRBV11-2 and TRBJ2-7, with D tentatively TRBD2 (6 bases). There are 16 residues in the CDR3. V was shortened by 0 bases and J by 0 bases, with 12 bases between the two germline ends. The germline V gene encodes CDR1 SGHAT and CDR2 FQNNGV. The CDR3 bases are TGTGCCAGCAGCTTAGACCCACCCGGGAGCTCCTACGAGCAGTACTTC. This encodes CASSLDPPGSSYEQYF.

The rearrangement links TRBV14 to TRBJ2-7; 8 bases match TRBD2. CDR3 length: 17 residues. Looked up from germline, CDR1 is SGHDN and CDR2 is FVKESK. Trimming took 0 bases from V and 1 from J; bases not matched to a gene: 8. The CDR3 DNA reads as TGTGCCAGCAGCCAAGAAGTTTGGGGACTAGAGTCCTACGAGCAGTACTTC. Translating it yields CASSQEVWGLESYEQYF.

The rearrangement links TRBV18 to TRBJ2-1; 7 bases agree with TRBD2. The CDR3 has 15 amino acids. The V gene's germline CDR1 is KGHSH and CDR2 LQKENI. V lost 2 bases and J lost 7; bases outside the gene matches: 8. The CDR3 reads CASSPRALASNEQFF. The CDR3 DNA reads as TGTGCCAGCTCACCAAGAGCACTAGCGAGTAATGAGCAGTTCTTC.

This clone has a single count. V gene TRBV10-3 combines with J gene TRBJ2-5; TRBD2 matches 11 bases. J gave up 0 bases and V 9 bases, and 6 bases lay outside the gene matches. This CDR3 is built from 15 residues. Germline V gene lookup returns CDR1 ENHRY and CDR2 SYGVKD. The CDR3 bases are TGTGCCATACGTCCGGGACTAGCGGACCAAGAGACCCAGTACTTC. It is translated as CAIRPGLADQETQYF.

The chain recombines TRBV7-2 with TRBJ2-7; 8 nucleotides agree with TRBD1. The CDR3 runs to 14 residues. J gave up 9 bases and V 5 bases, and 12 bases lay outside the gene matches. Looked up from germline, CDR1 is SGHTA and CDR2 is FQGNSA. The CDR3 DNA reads TGTGCCAGCAGCGGTAGGGACAGGCCTGGCGGGCAGTACTTC. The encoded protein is CASSGRDRPGGQYF. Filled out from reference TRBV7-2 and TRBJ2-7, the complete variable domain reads GAGVSQSPSNKVTEKGKDVELRCDPISGHTALYWYRQSLGQGLEFLIYFQGNSAPDKSGLPSDRFSAERTGGSVSTLTIQRTQQEDSAVYLCASSGRDRPGGQYFGPGTRLTVT.

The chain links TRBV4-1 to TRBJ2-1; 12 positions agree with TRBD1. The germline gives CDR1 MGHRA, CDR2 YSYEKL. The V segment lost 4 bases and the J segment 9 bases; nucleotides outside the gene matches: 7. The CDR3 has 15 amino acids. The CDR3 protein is CASSLAGTGGVEQFF. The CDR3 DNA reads TGCGCCAGCAGCCTTGCCGGGACAGGGGGCGTTGAGCAGTTCTTC.

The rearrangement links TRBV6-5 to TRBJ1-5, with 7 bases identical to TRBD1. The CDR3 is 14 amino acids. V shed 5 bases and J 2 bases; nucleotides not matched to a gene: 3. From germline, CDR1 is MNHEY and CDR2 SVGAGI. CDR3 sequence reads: CASSDTGGNQPQHF. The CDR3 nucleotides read TGTGCCAGCAGTGATACAGGGGGCAATCAGCCCCAGCATTTT.

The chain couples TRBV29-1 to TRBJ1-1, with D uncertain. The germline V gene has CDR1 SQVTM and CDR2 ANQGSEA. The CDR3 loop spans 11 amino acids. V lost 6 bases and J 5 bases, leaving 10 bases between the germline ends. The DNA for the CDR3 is TGCAGCGTGTATGGCATTACTGAAGCTTTCTTT. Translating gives CSVYGITEAFF.

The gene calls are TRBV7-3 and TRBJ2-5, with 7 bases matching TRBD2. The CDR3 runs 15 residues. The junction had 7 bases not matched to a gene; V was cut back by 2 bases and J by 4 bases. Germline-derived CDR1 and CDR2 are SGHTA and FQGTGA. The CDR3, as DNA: TGTGCCAGCAGCTTAGGACTAGTAGCGGGAGAGACCCAGTACTTC. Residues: CASSLGLVAGETQYF.